This paragraph covers one TCR beta chain sequence. The data were obtained in a study of blood T cell repertoires in COVID-19. The V and J ends lost 1 base and 7 bases, in that order; junction bases with no gene match: 5. The germline gives CDR1 SGHTA, CDR2 FQGNSA. The CDR3 runs to 14 residues. The repertoire was sequenced with immunoSEQ multiplex PCR; TCRdb's copy has only in-frame clones and lacks some. This sample has around 310,000 clones, with under 90% found just once. V and J are TRBV7-2 and TRBJ2-3; TRBD2 matches 7 bases. The receptor comes from a woman aged 25 to 39 who had recovered from COVID-19. The material sequenced was PBMCs or T cells enriched from blood (not recorded which). In nucleotides, the CDR3 is TGTGCCAGCAGCTTAGGACTAGCCCCTCATACGCAGTATTTT. Its protein is CASSLGLAPHTQYF.